The T cell receptor beta chain under discussion was sequenced for a study of blood T cell repertoires in COVID-19. TCRdb keeps only in-frame clones here, not all; method: immunoSEQ multiplex PCR. Among roughly 320,000 clones listed, over 75% were seen once. The clonotype comes from a human donor in a cohort sampled during active COVID-19. Sequencing input: peripheral blood.

The CDR3 reads CASSADPGLLTGELFF. The CDR3 DNA is TGTGCCAGCAGCGCAGACCCGGGACTCCTTACCGGGGAGCTGTTTTTT. The chain links TRBV7-3 to TRBJ2-2; D may be TRBD2 (6 bases). The V end was cut by 5 bases, the J end by 5 bases, with 18 bases between. Germline CDR1 SGHTA, CDR2 FQGTGA. This CDR3 has 16 residues.